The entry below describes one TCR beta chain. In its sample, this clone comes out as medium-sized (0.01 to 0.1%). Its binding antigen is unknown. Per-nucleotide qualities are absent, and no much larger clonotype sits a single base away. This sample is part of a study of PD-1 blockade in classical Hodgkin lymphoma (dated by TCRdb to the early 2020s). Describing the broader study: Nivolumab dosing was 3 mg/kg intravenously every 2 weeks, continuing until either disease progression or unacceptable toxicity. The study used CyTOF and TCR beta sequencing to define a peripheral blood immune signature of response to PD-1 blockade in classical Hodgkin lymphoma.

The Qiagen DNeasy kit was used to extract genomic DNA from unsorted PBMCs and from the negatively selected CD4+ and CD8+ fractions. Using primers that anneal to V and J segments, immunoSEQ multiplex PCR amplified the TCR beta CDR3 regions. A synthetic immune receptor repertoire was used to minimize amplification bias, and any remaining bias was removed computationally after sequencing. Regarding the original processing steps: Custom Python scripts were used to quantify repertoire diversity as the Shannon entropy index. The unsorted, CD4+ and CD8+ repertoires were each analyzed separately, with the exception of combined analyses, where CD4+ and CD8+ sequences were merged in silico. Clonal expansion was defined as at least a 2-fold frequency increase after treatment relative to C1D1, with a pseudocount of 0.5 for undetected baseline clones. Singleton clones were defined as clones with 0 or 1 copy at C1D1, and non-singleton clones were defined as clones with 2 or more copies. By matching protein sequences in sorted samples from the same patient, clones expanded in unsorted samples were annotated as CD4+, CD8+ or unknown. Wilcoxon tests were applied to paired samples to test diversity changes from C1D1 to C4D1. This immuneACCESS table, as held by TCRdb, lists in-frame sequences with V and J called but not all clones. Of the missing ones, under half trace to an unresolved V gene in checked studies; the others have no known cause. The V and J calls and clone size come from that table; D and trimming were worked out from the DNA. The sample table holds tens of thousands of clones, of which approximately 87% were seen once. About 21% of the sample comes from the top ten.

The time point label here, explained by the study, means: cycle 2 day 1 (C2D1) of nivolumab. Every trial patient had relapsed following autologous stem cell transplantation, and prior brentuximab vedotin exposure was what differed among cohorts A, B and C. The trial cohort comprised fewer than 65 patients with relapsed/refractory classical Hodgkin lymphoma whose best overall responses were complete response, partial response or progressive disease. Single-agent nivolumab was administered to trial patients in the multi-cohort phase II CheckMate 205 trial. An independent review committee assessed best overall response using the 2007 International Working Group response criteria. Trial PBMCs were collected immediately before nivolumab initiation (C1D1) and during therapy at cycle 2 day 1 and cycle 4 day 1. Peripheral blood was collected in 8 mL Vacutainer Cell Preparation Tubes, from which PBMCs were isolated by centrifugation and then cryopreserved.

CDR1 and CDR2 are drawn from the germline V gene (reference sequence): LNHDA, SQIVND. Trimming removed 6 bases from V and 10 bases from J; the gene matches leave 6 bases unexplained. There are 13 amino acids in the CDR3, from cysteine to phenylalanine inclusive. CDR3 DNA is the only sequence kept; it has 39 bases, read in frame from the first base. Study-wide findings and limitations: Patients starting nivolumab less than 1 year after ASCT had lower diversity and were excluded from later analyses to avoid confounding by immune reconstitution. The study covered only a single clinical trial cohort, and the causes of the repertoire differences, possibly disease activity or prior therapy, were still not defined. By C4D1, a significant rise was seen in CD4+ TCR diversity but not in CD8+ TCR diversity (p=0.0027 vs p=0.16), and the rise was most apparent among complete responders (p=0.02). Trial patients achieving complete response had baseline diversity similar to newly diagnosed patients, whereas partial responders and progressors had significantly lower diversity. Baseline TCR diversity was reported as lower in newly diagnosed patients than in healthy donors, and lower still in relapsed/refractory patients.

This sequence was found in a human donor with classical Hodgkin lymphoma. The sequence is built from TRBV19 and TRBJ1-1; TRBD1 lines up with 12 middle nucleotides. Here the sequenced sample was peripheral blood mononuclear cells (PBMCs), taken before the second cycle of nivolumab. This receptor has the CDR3 CASSDRDRGRAFF. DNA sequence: TGTGCCAGTAGCGATAGGGACAGGGGGCGAGCTTTCTTT.